Sequencing of this TCR beta chain was carried out in a study of T-cell reconstitution after alpha-beta-depleted transplantation in children. Construction of the TCRbeta library involved unique molecular identifiers. In TCRdb, the PCR reads were re-called with MiXCR into one record per CDR3 protein. The sample carries 200,000 or so distinct CDR3 sequences, approximately 7% recorded once. Study results and limitations: At one year after transplant, newly produced T cells mostly accounted for T-cell counts and diversity. Two months or so post-transplant, alpha-beta T cells reportedly derived from several hundred expanded graft clones.

Trimming shortened V by 6 bases and J by 7 bases, and 13 bases separated the two germline ends. The CDR3 consists of 14 residues. About this clonotype itself: Antigen unknown.

The source material was PBMCs, sampled before TCRalphabeta/CD19-depleted stem cell transplant. The V and J genes are TRBV12-3 or TRBV12-4 and TRBJ1-6; no definite D call. The receptor was derived from a boy aged 2-9 years with acute lymphoblastic leukemia, due to receive a stem cell transplant. The CDR3 sequence is CASRVGDSNSPLHF. In DNA, the CDR3 is TGTGCCAGCAGGGTCGGTGATTCAAATTCACCCCTCCACTTT.